This is a list of T cell receptor beta chains from one sample in a study of response to subunit inactivated influenza vaccine. TCRdb called the RT-PCR reads again in MiXCR, with one record for every CDR3 protein. The sample lists 150,000 to 200,000 distinct CDR3 sequences, 9.5% to 15% seen once, with over 25% in the top ten. These data were likewise used in another study, on T cells expressing NK-cell markers.

This specimen consisted of CD8+ T cells sorted from PBMCs, obtained approximately 13 days after vaccination. Receptors were obtained from a man aged 45-65 years who received an inactivated influenza vaccine. Both conserved end residues are part of each CDR3. The D gene is left open where the match is weak. A clone size is listed for some rows: how often the clone was seen (once, few, many), or a class if it is expanded.

>NA|TRBJ2-1|TRBV29-1|many
CSVEDGSSYNEQFF
TGCAGCGTTGAAGACGGGAGCTCCTACAATGAGCAGTTCTTC
>TRBD1|TRBJ1-6|TRBV5-5|few
CASSLVSRGIGSPLHF
TGTGCCAGCAGCTTGGTGAGCAGGGGGATCGGTTCACCCCTCCACTTT
>TRBD1|TRBJ2-7|TRBV29-1|few
CSGSTGGAYEQYF
TGCAGCGGATCGACAGGGGGGGCCTACGAGCAGTACTTC
>NA|TRBJ2-3|TRBV20-1|NA
CSASRGDTLTDTQYF
TGCAGTGCTAGCAGGGGGGACACACTCACAGATACGCAGTATTTT
>NA|TRBJ2-7|TRBV12-3/TRBV12-4|few
CASSPSVYEQYF
TGTGCCAGCAGTCCTAGCGTCTACGAGCAGTACTTC
>NA|TRBJ2-5|TRBV6-5|many
CASTSTGPQETQYF
TGTGCCAGCACTTCGACAGGCCCCCAAGAGACCCAGTACTTC
>TRBD2|TRBJ2-7|TRBV13|NA
CASSPPTSGGSYEQYF
TGTGCCAGCAGCCCACCAACTAGCGGGGGTTCCTACGAGCAGTACTTC
>TRBD1|TRBJ1-1|TRBV6-2/TRBV6-3|many
CASSYPIGTGVMNTEAFF
TGTGCCAGCAGTTACCCCATCGGGACAGGGGTAATGAACACTGAAGCTTTCTTT
>NA|TRBJ2-5|TRBV3-1|NA
CASSHLPPGRRETQYF
TGTGCCAGCAGCCACCTACCCCCGGGGCGTCGGGAGACCCAGTACTTC
>TRBD2|TRBJ2-3|TRBV12-3/TRBV12-4|NA
CASSPGTTSTDTQYF
TGTGCCAGCAGCCCAGGGACTACTAGCACAGATACGCAGTATTTT
>NA|TRBJ2-7|TRBV11-2|many
CASSLRAGIYYEQYF
TGTGCCAGCAGCCTTCGTGCGGGGATTTACTACGAGCAGTACTTC
>NA|TRBJ1-2|TRBV15|NA
CATSRDLGPGDYGYTF
TGTGCCACCAGCAGAGATTTAGGCCCAGGGGACTATGGCTACACCTTC
>NA|TRBJ2-7|TRBV20-1|few
CSARDDETPTYEQYF
TGCAGTGCTAGAGATGACGAAACTCCTACCTACGAGCAGTACTTC
>NA|TRBJ2-2|TRBV7-6|many
CASSLEYVASINTGELFF
TGTGCCAGCAGCTTAGAGTACGTGGCGAGTATAAACACCGGGGAGCTGTTTTTT
>NA|TRBJ2-7|TRBV15|few
CATSRDRNSLSYEQYF
TGTGCCACCAGCAGAGATAGAAACAGCCTTTCCTACGAGCAGTACTTC
>TRBD1|TRBJ1-2|TRBV6-4|few
CASSSGQGANYGYTF
TGTGCCAGCAGTTCGGGACAGGGAGCTAACTATGGCTACACCTTC
>NA|TRBJ2-2|TRBV7-7|NA
CASSLAPPGVESTGELFF
TGTGCTAGCAGCTTAGCTCCGCCAGGGGTTGAGAGCACCGGGGAGCTGTTTTTT
>TRBD2|TRBJ2-5|TRBV12-3/TRBV12-4|few
CASSSGAAGGHETQYF
TGTGCCAGCAGTTCGGGGGCAGCGGGAGGGCACGAGACCCAGTACTTC
>NA|TRBJ1-1|TRBV25-1|NA
CASSGQGSLTEAFF
TGTGCCAGCAGTGGCCAGGGGTCCCTGACTGAAGCTTTCTTT
>NA|TRBJ2-2|TRBV4-3|NA
CASSQEPRVFGHTGELFF
TGCGCCAGCAGCCAAGAGCCTAGGGTATTTGGTCACACCGGGGAGCTGTTTTTT
>NA|TRBJ2-2|TRBV12-3/TRBV12-4|NA
CASSFGVEGGPNTGELFF
TGTGCCAGCAGTTTTGGGGTAGAAGGGGGGCCGAACACCGGGGAGCTGTTTTTT
>NA|TRBJ1-5|TRBV20-1|many
CSARDRQLTQSNQPQHF
TGCAGTGCTAGAGATAGACAGCTCACCCAAAGCAATCAGCCCCAGCATTTT
>NA|TRBJ2-7|TRBV10-3|many
CAISGRERYEQYF
TGTGCCATCAGTGGACGGGAGAGATACGAGCAGTACTTC